The sequence of this T cell receptor (beta chain) was determined in a study of blood T cell repertoires in COVID-19. Study at large: COVID-19 samples collected from the United States, Italy and Spain covered acute and convalescent phases. PBMCs, B-cell-depleted T cells, or T cells provided the cDNA or gDNA that made up the material.

The CDR3 sequence is 15 residues long. V lost 5 bases and J 2 bases, leaving 13 bases between the germline ends. Looked up from germline, CDR1 is SGHNT and CDR2 is YENEEA. Methods used by the authors: From reference gene primer amplification, estimates of nucleated cell counts were derived. Libraries were prepared by immunoSEQ multiplex PCR; TCRdb keeps only in-frame clonotypes and omits some of them. V, J and clone size reflect that table, while D and trimming were determined from the DNA. Here the sample spans under 95,000 clones, roughly 78% being singletons. This TCR derives from a man aged 55-75 years with active or convalescent COVID-19. Material: peripheral blood. The V gene is TRBV11-3, the J gene TRBJ1-3; no clear D. CDR3 protein: CASSPGPPPGNTIYF. CDR3 DNA: TGTGCCAGCAGCCCAGGTCCCCCGCCTGGAAACACCATATATTTT.